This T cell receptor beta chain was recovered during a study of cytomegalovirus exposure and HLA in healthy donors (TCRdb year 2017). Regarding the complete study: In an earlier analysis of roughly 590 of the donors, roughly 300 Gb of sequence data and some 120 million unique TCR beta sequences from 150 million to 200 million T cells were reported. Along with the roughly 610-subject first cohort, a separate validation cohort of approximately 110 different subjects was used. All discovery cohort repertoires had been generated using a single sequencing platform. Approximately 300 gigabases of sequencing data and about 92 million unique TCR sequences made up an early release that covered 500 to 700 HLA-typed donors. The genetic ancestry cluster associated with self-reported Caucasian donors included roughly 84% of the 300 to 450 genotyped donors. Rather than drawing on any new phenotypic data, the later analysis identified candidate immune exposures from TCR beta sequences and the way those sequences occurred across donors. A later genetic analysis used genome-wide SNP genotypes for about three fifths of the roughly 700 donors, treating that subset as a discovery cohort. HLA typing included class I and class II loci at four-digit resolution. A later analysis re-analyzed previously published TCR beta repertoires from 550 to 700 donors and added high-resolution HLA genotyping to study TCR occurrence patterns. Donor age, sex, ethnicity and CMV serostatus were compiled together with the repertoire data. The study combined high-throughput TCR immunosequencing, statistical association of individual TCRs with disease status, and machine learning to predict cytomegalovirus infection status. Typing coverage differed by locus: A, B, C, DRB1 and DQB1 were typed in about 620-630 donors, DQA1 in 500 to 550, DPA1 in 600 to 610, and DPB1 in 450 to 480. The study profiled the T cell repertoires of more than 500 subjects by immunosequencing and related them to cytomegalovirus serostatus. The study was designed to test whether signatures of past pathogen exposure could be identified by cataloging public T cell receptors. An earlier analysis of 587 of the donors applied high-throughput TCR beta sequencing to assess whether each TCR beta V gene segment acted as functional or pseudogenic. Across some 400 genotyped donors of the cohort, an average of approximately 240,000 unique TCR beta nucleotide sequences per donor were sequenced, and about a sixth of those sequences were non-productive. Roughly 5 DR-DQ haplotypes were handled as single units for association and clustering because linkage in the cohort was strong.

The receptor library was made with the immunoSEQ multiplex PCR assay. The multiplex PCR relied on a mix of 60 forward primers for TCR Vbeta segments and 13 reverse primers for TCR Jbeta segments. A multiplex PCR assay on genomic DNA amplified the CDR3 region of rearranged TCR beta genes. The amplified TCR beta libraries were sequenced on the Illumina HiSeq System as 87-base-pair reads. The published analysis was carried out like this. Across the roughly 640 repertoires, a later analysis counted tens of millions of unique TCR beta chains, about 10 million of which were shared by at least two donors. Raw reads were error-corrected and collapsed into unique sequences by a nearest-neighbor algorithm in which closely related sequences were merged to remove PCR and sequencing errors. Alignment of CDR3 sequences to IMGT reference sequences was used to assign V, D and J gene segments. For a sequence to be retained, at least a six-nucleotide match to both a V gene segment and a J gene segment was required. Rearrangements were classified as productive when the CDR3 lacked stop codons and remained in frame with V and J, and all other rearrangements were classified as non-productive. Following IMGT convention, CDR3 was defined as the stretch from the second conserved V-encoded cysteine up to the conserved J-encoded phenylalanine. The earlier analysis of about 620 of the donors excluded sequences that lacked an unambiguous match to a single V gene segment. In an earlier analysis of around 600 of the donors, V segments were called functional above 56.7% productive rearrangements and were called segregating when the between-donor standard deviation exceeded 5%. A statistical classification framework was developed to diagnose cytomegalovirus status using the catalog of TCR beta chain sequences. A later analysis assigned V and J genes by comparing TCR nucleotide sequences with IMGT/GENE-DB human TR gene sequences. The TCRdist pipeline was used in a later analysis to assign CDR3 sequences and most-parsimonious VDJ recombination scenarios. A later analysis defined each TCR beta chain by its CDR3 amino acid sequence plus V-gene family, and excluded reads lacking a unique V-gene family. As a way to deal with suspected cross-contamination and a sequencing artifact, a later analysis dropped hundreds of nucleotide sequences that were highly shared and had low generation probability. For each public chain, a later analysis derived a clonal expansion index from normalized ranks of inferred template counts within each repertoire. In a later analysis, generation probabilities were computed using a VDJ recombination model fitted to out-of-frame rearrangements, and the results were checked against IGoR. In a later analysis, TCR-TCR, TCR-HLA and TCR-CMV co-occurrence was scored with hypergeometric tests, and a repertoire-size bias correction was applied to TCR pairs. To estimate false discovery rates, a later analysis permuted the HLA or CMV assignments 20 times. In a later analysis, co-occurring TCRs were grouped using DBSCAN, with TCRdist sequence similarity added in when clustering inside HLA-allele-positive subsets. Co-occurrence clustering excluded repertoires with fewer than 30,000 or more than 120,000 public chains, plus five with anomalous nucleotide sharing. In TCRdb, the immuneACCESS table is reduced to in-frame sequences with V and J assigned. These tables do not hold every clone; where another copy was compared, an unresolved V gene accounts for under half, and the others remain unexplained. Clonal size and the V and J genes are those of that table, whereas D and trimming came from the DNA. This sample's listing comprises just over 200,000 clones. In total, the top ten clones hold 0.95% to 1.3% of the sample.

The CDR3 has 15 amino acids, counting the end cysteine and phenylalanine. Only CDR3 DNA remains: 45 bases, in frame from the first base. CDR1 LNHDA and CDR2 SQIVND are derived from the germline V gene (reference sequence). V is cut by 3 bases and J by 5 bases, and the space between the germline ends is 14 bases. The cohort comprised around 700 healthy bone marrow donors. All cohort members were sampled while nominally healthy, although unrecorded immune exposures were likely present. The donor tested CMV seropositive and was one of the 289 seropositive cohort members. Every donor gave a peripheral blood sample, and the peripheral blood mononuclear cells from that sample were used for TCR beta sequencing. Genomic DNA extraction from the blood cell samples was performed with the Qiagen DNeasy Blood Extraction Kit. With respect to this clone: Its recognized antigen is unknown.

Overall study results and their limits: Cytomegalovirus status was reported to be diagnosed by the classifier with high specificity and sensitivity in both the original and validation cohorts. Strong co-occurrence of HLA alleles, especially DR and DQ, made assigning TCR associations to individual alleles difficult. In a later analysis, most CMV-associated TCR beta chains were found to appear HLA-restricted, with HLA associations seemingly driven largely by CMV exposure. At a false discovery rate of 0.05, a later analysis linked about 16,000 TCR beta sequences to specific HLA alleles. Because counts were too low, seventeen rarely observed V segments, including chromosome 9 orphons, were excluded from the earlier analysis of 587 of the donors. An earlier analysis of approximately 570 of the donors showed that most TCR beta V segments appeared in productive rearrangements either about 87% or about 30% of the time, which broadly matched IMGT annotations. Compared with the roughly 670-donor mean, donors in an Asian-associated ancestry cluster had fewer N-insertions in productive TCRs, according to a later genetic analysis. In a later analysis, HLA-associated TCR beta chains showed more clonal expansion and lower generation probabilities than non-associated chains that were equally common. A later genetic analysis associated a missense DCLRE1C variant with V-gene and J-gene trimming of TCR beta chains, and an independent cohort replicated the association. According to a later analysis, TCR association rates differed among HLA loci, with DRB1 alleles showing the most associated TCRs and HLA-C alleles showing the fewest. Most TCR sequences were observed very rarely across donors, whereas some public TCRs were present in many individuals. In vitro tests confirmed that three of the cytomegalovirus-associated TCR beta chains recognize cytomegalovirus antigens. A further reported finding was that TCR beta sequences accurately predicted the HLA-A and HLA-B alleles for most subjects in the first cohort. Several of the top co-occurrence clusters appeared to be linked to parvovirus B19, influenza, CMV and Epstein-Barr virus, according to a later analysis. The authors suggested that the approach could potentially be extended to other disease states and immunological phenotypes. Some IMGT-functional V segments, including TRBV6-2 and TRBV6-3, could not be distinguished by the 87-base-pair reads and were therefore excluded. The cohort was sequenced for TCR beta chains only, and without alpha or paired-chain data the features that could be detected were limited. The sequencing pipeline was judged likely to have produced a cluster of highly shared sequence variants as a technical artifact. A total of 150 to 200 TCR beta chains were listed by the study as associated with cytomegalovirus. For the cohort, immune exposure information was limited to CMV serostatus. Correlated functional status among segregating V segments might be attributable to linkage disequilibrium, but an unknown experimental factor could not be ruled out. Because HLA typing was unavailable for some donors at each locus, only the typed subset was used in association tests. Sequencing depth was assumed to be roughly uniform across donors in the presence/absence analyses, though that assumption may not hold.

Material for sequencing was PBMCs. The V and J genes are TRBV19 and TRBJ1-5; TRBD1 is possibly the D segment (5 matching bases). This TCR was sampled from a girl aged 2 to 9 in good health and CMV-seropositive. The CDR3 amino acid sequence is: CASSIRGLGDQPQHF. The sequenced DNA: TGTGCCAGTAGTATTCGCGGACTAGGGGATCAGCCCCAGCATTTT. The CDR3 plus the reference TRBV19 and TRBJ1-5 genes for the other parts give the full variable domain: DGGITQSPKYLFRKEGQNVTLSCEQNLNHDAMYWYRQDPGQGLRLIYYSQIVNDFQKGDIAEGYSVSREKKESFPLTVTSAQKNPTAFYLCASSIRGLGDQPQHFGDGTRLSIL.